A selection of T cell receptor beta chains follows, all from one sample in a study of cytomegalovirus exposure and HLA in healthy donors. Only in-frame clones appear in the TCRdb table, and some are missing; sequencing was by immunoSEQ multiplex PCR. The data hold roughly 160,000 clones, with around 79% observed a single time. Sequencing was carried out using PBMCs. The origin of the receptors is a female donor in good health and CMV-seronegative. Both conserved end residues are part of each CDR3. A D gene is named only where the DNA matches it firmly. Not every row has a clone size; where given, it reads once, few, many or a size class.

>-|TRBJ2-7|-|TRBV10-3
TGTGCCTCCCCGGGACTCAAATACGAGCAGTACTTC
CASPGLKYEQYF
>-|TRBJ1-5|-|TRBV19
TGTGCCAGTAGTGACTCCCGGGGGCAGCCCCAGCATTTT
CASSDSRGQPQHF
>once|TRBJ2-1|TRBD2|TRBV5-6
TGTGCCAGCAGCTTGGACTTAGCGGGAGGGCCGTGGGAGCAGTTCTTC
CASSLDLAGGPWEQFF
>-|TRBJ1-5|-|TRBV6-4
TGTGCCAGCAGTGACCCAGGGGATAAGGGTCAGCCCCAGCATTTT
CASSDPGDKGQPQHF
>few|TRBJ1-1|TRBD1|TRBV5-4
TGTGCCAGCAGCTTGGGGGGGACAGGAGAAGCTTTCTTT
CASSLGGTGEAFF
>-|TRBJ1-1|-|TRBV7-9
TGTGCCAGCAGCTCCTTACTGACAACTCAAGCTTTCTTT
CASSSLLTTQAFF
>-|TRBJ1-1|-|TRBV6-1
TGTGCCTATCGCCAGGGGTGTTACGGTCGCACTGAAGCTTTCTTT
CAYRQGCYGRTEAFF
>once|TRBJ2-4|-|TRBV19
TGTGCCAGCCACCGGTCGGGGGCCAAAAACATTCAGTACTTC
CASHRSGAKNIQYF
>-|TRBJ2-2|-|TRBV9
TGTGCCAGCAGCGTAGGGTCGTTTCAGGGAACCGGGGAGCTGTTTTTT
CASSVGSFQGTGELFF
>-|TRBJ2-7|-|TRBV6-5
TGTGCCAGCAGTGGAGGACAGTTGTACTACGAGCAGTACTTC
CASSGGQLYYEQYF
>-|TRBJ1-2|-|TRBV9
TGTGCCAGCAGCCCCGACCCGGGACACACCTATGGCTACACCTTC
CASSPDPGHTYGYTF
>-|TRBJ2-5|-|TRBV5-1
TGCGCCAGCAGCTTGTTAGACAGACAAGAGACCCAGTACTTC
CASSLLDRQETQYF
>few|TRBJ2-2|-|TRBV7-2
TGTGCCAGCAGCTCACAAGCTAGCCTGAACACCGGGGAGCTGTTTTTT
CASSSQASLNTGELFF
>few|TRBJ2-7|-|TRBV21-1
TGTGCCAGCAGCAAAGTCGCCCGGGATACCTACGAGCAGTACTTC
CASSKVARDTYEQYF
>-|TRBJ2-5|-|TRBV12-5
TGTGCTAGTGCCTCCGACAGGACCGAGACCCAGTACTTC
CASASDRTETQYF
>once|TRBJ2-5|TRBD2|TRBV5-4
TGTGCCAGCAGCTCACGACTAGCGGGAGGGCCGGAGACCCAGTACTTC
CASSSRLAGGPETQYF
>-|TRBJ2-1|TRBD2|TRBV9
TGTGCCAGCAGCCCCCGTGGTGCTAGCGGGAACAATGAGCAGTTCTTC
CASSPRGASGNNEQFF
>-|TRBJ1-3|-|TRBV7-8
TGTGCCAGCAGCTTAGCTCCCCAGGGTGCAAACACCATATATTTT
CASSLAPQGANTIYF
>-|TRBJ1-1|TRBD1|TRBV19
TGTGCCAGTAGTCCGTGGGGACAGGGCACCACTGAAGCTTTCTTT
CASSPWGQGTTEAFF
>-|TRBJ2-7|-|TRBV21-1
TGTGCCAGCAGCAAAGGGGGGTGGAGGGAGGACGAGCAGTACTTC
CASSKGGWREDEQYF
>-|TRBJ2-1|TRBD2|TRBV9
TGTGCCAGCACTTTTCAGAGCGGGAGCTCCTACAATGAGCAGTTCTTC
CASTFQSGSSYNEQFF
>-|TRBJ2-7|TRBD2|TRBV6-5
TGTGCCAGCAGTTCCCCCCGGGTAGCGGGGACCTACGAGCAGTACTTC
CASSSPRVAGTYEQYF
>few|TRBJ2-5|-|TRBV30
TGTGCCTGGAGTGATCTGAACTCCCACCTTGAGACCCAGTACTTC
CAWSDLNSHLETQYF
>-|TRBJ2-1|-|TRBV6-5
TGTGCCAGCAAGGTAGCGGCGGGCCCCTACAATGAGCAGTTCTTC
CASKVAAGPYNEQFF
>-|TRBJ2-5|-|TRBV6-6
TGTGCCAGCAGACGACAGCTCCCCGGGTGGGAGACCCAGTACTTC
CASRRQLPGWETQYF
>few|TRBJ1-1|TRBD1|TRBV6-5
TGTGCCAGCACCCCGAGAGGGGGCCGGACTGAAGCTTTCTTT
CASTPRGGRTEAFF
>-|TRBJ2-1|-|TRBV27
TGTGCCAGCAGTTTAGCGCGCTCAGGGATTGAGCAGTTCTTC
CASSLARSGIEQFF
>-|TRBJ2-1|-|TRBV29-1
TGCAGCGTAGGACAGCACAATGAGCAGTTCTTC
CSVGQHNEQFF
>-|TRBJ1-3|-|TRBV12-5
TGTGCTAGTGGATTGCCGACAGGCACTATCTCTGGAAACACCATATATTTT
CASGLPTGTISGNTIYF
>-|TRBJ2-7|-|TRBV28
TGTGCCAGCACCCAAACCAGGGCCCCCTACGAGCAGTACTTC
CASTQTRAPYEQYF
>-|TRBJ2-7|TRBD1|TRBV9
TGTGCCAGCAGCGTATCGGGACAGGGGGCCTACGAGCAGTACTTC
CASSVSGQGAYEQYF
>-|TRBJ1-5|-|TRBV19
TGTGCCAGTAGTGTCGACACCTCCAATCAGCCCCAGCATTTT
CASSVDTSNQPQHF
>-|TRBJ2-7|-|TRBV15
TGTGCCACCAGCAGAGATCCAGGAGGCGAGCAGTACTTC
CATSRDPGGEQYF
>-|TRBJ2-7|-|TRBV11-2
TGTGCCAGCAGCACTACAGGACTAAGCTCCTACGAGCAGTACTTC
CASSTTGLSSYEQYF
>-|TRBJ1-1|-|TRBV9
TGTGCCAGCAGCGTAGGGTTCGGGTCTGAAGCTTTCTTT
CASSVGFGSEAFF
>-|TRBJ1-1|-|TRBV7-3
TGTGCCAGCAGCACGTACAGGAACACTGAAGCTTTCTTT
CASSTYRNTEAFF
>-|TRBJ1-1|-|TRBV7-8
TGTGCCAGCAGCCCCCGGGTGGTGAACACTGAAGCTTTCTTT
CASSPRVVNTEAFF
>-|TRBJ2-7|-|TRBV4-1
TGCGCCAGCAGCCAAGGTGACTTAAGAACCTACGAGCAGTACTTC
CASSQGDLRTYEQYF
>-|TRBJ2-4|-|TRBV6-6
TGTGCCAGCAGTCCCCGGACTGGGGCCAAAAACATTCAGTACTTC
CASSPRTGAKNIQYF
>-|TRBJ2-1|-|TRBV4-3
TGCGCCAGCAGCCAAGATAGGAGGTACAATGAGCAGTTCTTC
CASSQDRRYNEQFF
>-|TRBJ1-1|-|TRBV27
TGTGCCAGCAGTTTGAACCGGGGAGGCACTGAAGCTTTCTTT
CASSLNRGGTEAFF
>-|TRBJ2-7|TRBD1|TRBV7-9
TGTGCCAGCAGCTTAAGCAGGGACAGGGCCTCCTACGAGCAGTACTTC
CASSLSRDRASYEQYF
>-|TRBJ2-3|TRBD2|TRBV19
TGTGCCAGTACGTGGGGGGGTGCCTCCGATACGCAGTATTTT
CASTWGGASDTQYF
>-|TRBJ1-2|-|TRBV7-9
TGTGCCAGCAGCTCCGCGGAGAGGCCCTATGGCTACACCTTC
CASSSAERPYGYTF
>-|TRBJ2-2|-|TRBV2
TGTGCCAGCAGTGAACTCGGTTACGGGGAGCTGTTTTTT
CASSELGYGELFF
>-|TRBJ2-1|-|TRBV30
TGTGCCTGGAAGGACAGCTATTACAATGAGCAGTTCTTC
CAWKDSYYNEQFF
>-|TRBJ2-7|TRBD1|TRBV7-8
TGTGCCAGCAGCTATTCCGGACAGGGGGCGCGAGAGCAGTACTTC
CASSYSGQGAREQYF
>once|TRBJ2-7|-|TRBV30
TGTGCCTGGAGTTTGAGCGAGCAGTACTTC
CAWSLSEQYF
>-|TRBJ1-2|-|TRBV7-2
TGTGCCAGCAGCTTAGTCTCGACGGGACAACAGGGATTGAGCTACACCTTC
CASSLVSTGQQGLSYTF
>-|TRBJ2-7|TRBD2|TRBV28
TGTGCCAGCAGTCCTAGGACCTGGCGGGAGGGCAACGAGCAGTACTTC
CASSPRTWREGNEQYF
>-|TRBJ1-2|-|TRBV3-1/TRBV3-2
TGTGCCAGCCCGGGGGGCTACACCTTC
CASPGGYTF
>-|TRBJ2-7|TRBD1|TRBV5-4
TGTGCCAGCAGCTTGGGGGGGCTTACAGGGGACGAGCAGTACTTC
CASSLGGLTGDEQYF
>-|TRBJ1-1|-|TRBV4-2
TGTGCCAGCAGCCAAGATCTTAGCGGGAGCAAAACCGAAGCTTTCTTT
CASSQDLSGSKTEAFF